One T cell receptor beta chain is described in this entry. Its antigen remains unidentified. These data are taken from a study of molecular identifiers for immune sequencing clone quantification. The CDR3 is 12 amino acids. V lost 1 base to trimming and J lost 8 bases, with 6 bases between them. Germline CDR1 and CDR2: MNHEY and SVGEGT. Overall study results and limits: Barcode collisions between identical TCR molecules could shrink estimates of highly expanded clone sizes.

TCRdb re-analysed the PCR reads in MiXCR, keeping a single row per CDR3 protein. The data contain 600,000 to 650,000 distinct CDR3 sequences, 15% to 20% of them singletons. This chain links TRBV6-2 or TRBV6-3 with TRBJ2-1; D remains unclear. The TCR sequence derives from a human donor in good health. Some libraries in this study had Jurkat cell RNA spiked in. The sequencing input was naive CD8+ T cells from blood, with Jurkat cell RNA spiked in. Documented subset: FACS-sorted CD8+CD4-CCR7+CD45RA+ naive T cells. The CDR3 loop reads CASSYWGDEQFF. Here the CDR3 DNA reads TGTGCCAGCAGTTACTGGGGTGATGAGCAGTTCTTC.